This T cell receptor (beta chain) was found in a study of blood T cell repertoires in COVID-19. There are a few counts of this clone. The protocol was immunoSEQ multiplex PCR, while the TCRdb copy is restricted to in-frame clones and leaves out a portion. The data contain 150,000 to 200,000 clones, less than 80% of them singletons. J was trimmed by 8 bases and V by 6 bases; bases with no gene match: 6. The germline V gene has CDR1 MDHEN and CDR2 SYDVKM. The CDR3 extends over 13 amino acids. The genes are TRBV28 and TRBJ1-2, with 10 bases lining up with TRBD1. The sample was PBMCs or T cells enriched from blood (not recorded which). The TCR was taken from a woman aged 65 to 85 in a cohort exposed to, infected with or recovered from COVID-19 (not recorded which). CDR3 nucleotide sequence: TGTGCCAGCAGAGTGACAGGGGGCCGAGGCTACACCTTC. Protein sequence: CASRVTGGRGYTF.